The 19 T cell receptor beta chains listed next were all sequenced from one sample in a study of blood T cells in healthy people across ages. Next came a second PCR, run for 7 to 11 cycles, which used a sample-barcoded 5' primer along with a J-beta primer mix. MiXCR was run by TCRdb on the 5' RACE reads, yielding one entry per CDR3 protein. This table holds over 1,500,000 distinct CDR3 sequences, more than 35% found once. Sequencing was performed on blood. These TCRs come from a human donor in good health.

The chain has TRBV15 and TRBJ1-1; 7 bases are a match to TRBD1. The CDR3 has 15 residues. Germline CDR1 LNHNV, CDR2 YYDKDF (reference sequence). After removal of 3 bases from V and 4 bases from J, the junction contained 8 bases not matched to a gene. In DNA, the CDR3 is TGTGCCACCAGCAGTCATGAGGGGGCGAGCACTGAAGCTTTCTTT. This encodes CATSSHEGASTEAFF.

The chain links TRBV6-2 or TRBV6-3 to TRBJ2-7; 10 bases match TRBD2. Trimming cost V 7 bases and J 6 bases; bases outside gene matches: 6. Looked up from germline, CDR1 is MNHEY and CDR2 is SVGEGT. This CDR3 has 13 residues. Here the CDR3 DNA reads TGTGCCAGCAAGGGACTAGCGCTGCTCGAGCAGTACTTC. Encoded protein: CASKGLALLEQYF.

J is TRBJ2-7 and V is TRBV9; 8 bases align to TRBD1. V trimming: 4 bases; J trimming: 7 bases; junction bases outside the gene matches: 10. This CDR3 region has 14 residues. Germline V gives CDR1 SGDLS, CDR2 YYNGEE. The CDR3 spells CASSPRTGPGEQYF. CDR3 DNA: TGTGCCAGCAGCCCCCGGACAGGGCCGGGAGAGCAGTACTTC.

This chain links TRBV7-2 with TRBJ2-5; TRBD1 or TRBD2 may be the D gene (5 bases each). CDR1 and CDR2 (germline): SGHTA, FQGNSA. The CDR3 is 13 amino acids. V was shortened by 7 bases and J by 4 bases, with 13 bases between the two germline ends. The CDR3 region has the DNA TGTGCCAGCACCTCAACGGGGCTAGAGACCCAGTACTTC. It yields the protein CASTSTGLETQYF.

J is TRBJ2-7 and V is TRBV7-8; D possibly corresponds to TRBD2 (6 bases). V was clipped by 7 bases and J by 2 bases, with 18 bases between them. CDR1 is SGHVS and CDR2 is FQNEAQ in the germline V gene. The CDR3 has 15 residues. The CDR3 bases are TGTGCCAGCATCTCCCCCGGGGGAGAGACCTACGAGCAGTACTTC. This sequence encodes CASISPGGETYEQYF.

The chain has TRBV25-1 and TRBJ2-1, with TRBD2 matching over 11 bases. In germline, CDR1 is MGHDK, CDR2 SYGVNS. V lost 0 bases, J lost 8 bases, and 9 bases stayed unmatched. The CDR3 is 17 residues long. The CDR3 here is CASSEYGSGGERDEQFF. DNA of the CDR3: TGTGCCAGCAGTGAATATGGTAGCGGGGGGGAGAGAGATGAGCAGTTCTTC.

The chain employs TRBV27 and TRBJ1-5, with D tentatively TRBD1 (5 bases). Germline values: CDR1 MNHEY, CDR2 SMNVEV (reference sequence). This CDR3 region has 15 residues. Deletions cut 6 bases from V and 0 bases from J, with 12 bases between. For the CDR3, the DNA is TGTGCCAGCAGCACCGGGACGATTAGCAATCAGCCCCAGCATTTT. Amino acid sequence: CASSTGTISNQPQHF.

This clonotype has just a few counts. The rearrangement links TRBV20-1 to TRBJ2-5; 9 bases are shared with TRBD1. With 3 bases clipped from V and 10 bases from J, the junction kept 6 bases outside the gene matches. This CDR3 comprises 12 residues. In germline, CDR1 is DFQATT, CDR2 SNEGSKA (reference sequence). CDR3 sequence (DNA): TGCAGTGCTAGTGAAACAGGGGGCCTCCAGTACTTC. Its protein product is CSASETGGLQYF.

This chain uses TRBV27 with TRBJ1-2, with D possibly being TRBD1 (5 bases). The CDR3 sequence is 15 residues long. The germline V and J ends were trimmed by 6 bases and 6 bases, with 20 bases remaining between them. Germline CDR1 and CDR2: MNHEY and SMNVEV (reference sequence). The CDR3 sequence: CASSPTGLWGHGYTF. As DNA, the CDR3 is TGTGCCAGCAGCCCCACCGGCCTCTGGGGACATGGCTACACCTTC.

V is TRBV10-3 and J is TRBJ1-4; no firm D call. CDR1 and CDR2 from the germline V gene are ENHRY and SYGVKD. The CDR3 is 15 residues long. Trimming left V 2 bases short and J 4 bases short, with 11 bases between. The CDR3 region is CAISEQGMGNEKLFF. For the CDR3, the DNA is TGTGCCATCAGTGAGCAAGGGATGGGTAATGAAAAACTGTTTTTT.

The rearrangement uses TRBV20-1 and TRBJ1-4; TRBD1 agrees at 8 bases. This CDR3 has 13 amino acids. Germline CDR1 is DFQATT and CDR2 is SNEGSKA (reference sequence). V shed 4 bases and J 6 bases; nucleotides not matched to a gene: 4. In DNA, the CDR3 is TGCAGTGCTACGGGACAGGTGGATGAAAAACTGTTTTTT. Translation gives CSATGQVDEKLFF.

This clonotype was detected only a few times. The chain recombines TRBV5-1 with TRBJ2-7; a possible D gene is TRBD1 (6 bases). Trimming removed 0 bases from V and 2 bases from J, with 12 bases in between. CDR1 and CDR2 (germline): SGHRS, YFSETQ. The CDR3 spans 15 residues. The CDR3 region is CASSLAVGAAYEQYF. In DNA, the CDR3 is TGCGCCAGCAGCTTGGCGGTGGGGGCAGCCTACGAGCAGTACTTC.

This chain uses TRBV11-2 with TRBJ2-4; D may correspond to TRBD1 or TRBD2 (6 bases each). The J call may be in error: the DNA end matches TRBJ2-7 better. Per the germline V gene, CDR1 is SGHAT and CDR2 is FQNNGV. This CDR3 spans 17 amino acids. The chain's CDR3 is CASSLGSAGHYSYEQYF. CDR3 nucleotides: TGTGCCAGCAGCTTAGGAAGTGCGGGACACTACTCCTACGAGCAGTACTTC.

This clonotype appeared once. The genes are TRBV25-1 and TRBJ1-1, with 9 bases fitting TRBD1. CDR3 size: 16 residues. CDR1 and CDR2 from the germline V gene are MGHDK and SYGVNS. With 4 bases clipped from V and 5 bases from J, the junction kept 11 bases outside the gene matches. Written as DNA, the CDR3 is TGTGCCAGCAGTGCCTCCGGGACAGGGTTTGTAACTGAAGCTTTCTTT. It yields the protein CASSASGTGFVTEAFF.

The J gene is TRBJ2-5, the V gene TRBV12-3 or TRBV12-4, with D possibly matching TRBD2 (5 bases). The CDR3 loop spans 14 amino acids. The V end was cut by 3 bases, the J end by 5 bases, with 13 bases between. The CDR3 here is CASSFGVEDETQYF. The CDR3, as DNA: TGTGCCAGCAGTTTTGGAGTGGAGGACGAGACCCAGTACTTC.

This chain uses TRBV29-1 with TRBJ2-7; D gene ambiguous. The DNA end favors TRBJ2-5, so the J call may be wrong. CDR1 SQVTM and CDR2 ANQGSEA come from the germline V gene. The CDR3 is made up of 12 amino acids. The CDR3 region has the DNA TGCAGCGTTGATAGTCTAGTAGAGACCCAGTACTTC. Protein: CSVDSLVETQYF.

V and J are TRBV28 and TRBJ2-7, with D perhaps TRBD2 (6 bases). Germline lookup yields CDR1 MDHEN and CDR2 SYDVKM. The CDR3 sequence is 14 residues long. The ends were cut back, 1 base at V and 5 bases at J, with 12 bases in the middle. This CDR3 is CASSLYRGSHEQYF. CDR3 DNA sequence: TGTGCCAGCAGTTTATACCGGGGGAGCCACGAGCAGTACTTC.

The chain carries TRBV7-9 and TRBJ1-2; no reliable D call. Germline-derived CDR1 and CDR2 are SEHNR and FQNEAQ (reference sequence). The CDR3 extends over 12 amino acids. The V end lost 2 bases, the J end lost 8 bases, and 9 bases lay between the germline ends. As DNA, the CDR3 is TGTGCCAGCAGCTTAACACCGGTCGGCTACACCTTC. Translated, it gives CASSLTPVGYTF.

The V gene is TRBV9, the J gene TRBJ1-3; D not certain. This CDR3 spans 15 amino acids. Germline values: CDR1 SGDLS, CDR2 YYNGEE. The V and J ends lost 3 bases and 0 bases respectively, with 10 bases between them. For the CDR3, the DNA is TGTGCCAGCAGCGGCCCCCCGTTCTCTGGAAACACCATATATTTT. Its translation is CASSGPPFSGNTIYF.